Described below is a single T cell receptor (beta chain) sequence and its context. Deletions cut 5 bases from V and 0 bases from J, with 8 bases between. Germline CDR1 MNHEY, CDR2 SVGAGI. The CDR3 is 15 amino acids. The data originate from a study of blood T cell repertoires in COVID-19. Study information: Sites across the United States, Italy and Spain contributed samples from acute and convalescent COVID-19. PBMCs, B-cell-depleted T cells, or T cells provided the cDNA or gDNA that made up the material.

In the source study's methods: Researchers report that nucleated cell counts were estimated from reference gene primer amplification. Data came from immunoSEQ multiplex PCR; TCRdb stores just in-frame clones and leaves some out. V, J and clone size reflect that table, while D and trimming were determined from the DNA. The repertoire holds around 240,000 clones, with roughly 83% as singletons. Sequencing input: peripheral blood. The V gene is TRBV6-5, the J gene TRBJ2-6; weak D call: TRBD1 (6 bases). The source is a woman aged 45-65 years with acute or convalescent COVID-19. CDR3 coding DNA: TGTGCCAGCAGTCAGGGGAGCTCTGGGGCCAACGTCCTGACTTTC. Translated: CASSQGSSGANVLTF.